This note documents a single TCR beta chain sequence. Patients of the Seattle cohort, enrolled during active infection, were followed longitudinally. Sequencing was performed with immunoSEQ multiplex PCR; in TCRdb, only in-frame clones are kept and a portion is missing. The sample has 120,000 to 150,000 clones, 88% seen once. The data stem from a study of blood T cell repertoires in COVID-19. V lost 7 bases and J lost 2; bases outside the gene matches: 12. The CDR3 is made up of 16 amino acids. Looked up from germline, CDR1 is SNHLY and CDR2 is FYNNEI. The rearrangement uses TRBV2 and TRBJ2-3, with 7 nucleotides matching TRBD1. The receptor's source is a human donor with COVID-19, enrolled during active disease. The donor label of this sample is uncertain. The sample comprised peripheral blood. The CDR3 nucleotides are TGTGCCAGCATCCAGCAGGGGGTACAGAACACAGATACGCAGTATTTT. It encodes CASIQQGVQNTDTQYF.